Below, 12 T cell receptor beta chains from the same sample are listed, as sequenced in a study of CD8+CD57+ T cells in acquired aplastic anemia. Sequenced patients had shown CD8+CD57+ cell expansion by flow cytometry. Investigators profiled TCR beta VDJ and CDR3 from genomic DNA template. Using its own MiXCR run on the reads, TCRdb lists one record per CDR3 protein. The table has about 180,000 distinct CDR3 sequences, 55% to 65% seen once; the top ten hold more than 40%. The specimen was sorted CD4+, CD8+, or CD8+CD57+ T cells (not recorded which) from PBMCs. All receptors come from a human donor with aplastic anemia.

The table lists this clonotype with many counts. As DNA, the CDR3 is TGTGCCAGCAGCTTAGACGCTATGCGGGGCGCCGTCGAGCAGTTCTTC. This translates into CASSLDAMRGAVEQFF. The chain combines TRBV7-2 with TRBJ2-1, with D possibly matching TRBD2 (6 bases). The CDR3 runs 16 residues. The germline V gene has CDR1 SGHTA and CDR2 FQGNSA. Between the trimmed V and J ends, which lost 1 base and 10 bases, there was a span of 20 bases.

The CDR3 region has the DNA TGTGCCAGCAGCTCATCACAGTTCTACGAGCAGTACTTC. Translating gives CASSSSQFYEQYF. J is TRBJ2-7 and V is TRBV7-8, with D hard to call. V was pared by 4 bases and J by 3 bases, with 10 bases between. The germline V gene has CDR1 SGHVS and CDR2 FQNEAQ. CDR3 length equals 13 residues. The whole variable domain, filled in from reference TRBV7-8 and TRBJ2-7, reads GAGVSQSPRYKVAKRGQDVALRCDPISGHVSLFWYQQALGQGPEFLTYFQNEAQLDKSGLPSDRFFAERPEGSVSTLKIQRTQQEDSAVYLCASSSSQFYEQYFGPGTRLTVT.

This clonotype was seen at least ten times. The rearrangement uses TRBV27 and TRBJ1-5, with TRBD1 matching 7 bases. Germline CDR1 MNHEY, CDR2 SMNVEV (reference sequence). The V and J ends lost 5 bases and 1 base, in that order; junction bases with no gene match: 2. The CDR3 has 14 residues. The CDR3 protein is CASSTTGSNQPQHF. CDR3 bases: TGTGCCAGCAGTACGACAGGGAGCAATCAGCCCCAGCATTTT.

This rearrangement joins TRBV9 to TRBJ2-5; 7 positions match TRBD1. This CDR3 region has 15 residues. The V and J ends lost 1 base and 1 base, in that order; junction bases with no gene match: 4. The germline V gene encodes CDR1 SGDLS and CDR2 YYNGEE. CDR3 loop: CASSVLDRSQETQYF. The CDR3 DNA is TGTGCCAGCAGCGTACTGGACAGGTCCCAAGAGACCCAGTACTTC.

This clonotype has a handful of counts. This chain joins TRBV7-9 and TRBJ2-7; tentative D call: TRBD2 (5 bases). This CDR3 is built from 15 residues. The ends were cut back, 2 bases at V and 3 bases at J, with 14 bases in the middle. The germline V gene encodes CDR1 SEHNR and CDR2 FQNEAQ (reference sequence). Written as DNA, the CDR3 is TGTGCCAGCAGCTTACAAGGGAGCGTTAGCTACGAGCAGTACTTC. The encoded protein is CASSLQGSVSYEQYF.

The V and J genes are TRBV5-5 and TRBJ1-2; a possible D gene is TRBD1 (6 bases). The CDR3 contains 14 residues. Trimming pared 4 bases from V and 5 bases from J, leaving 15 bases between. The germline V gene encodes CDR1 SGHKS and CDR2 YYEKEE (reference sequence). The CDR3 region is CASSIFPTGYGYTF. The CDR3 nucleotides are TGTGCCAGCAGCATCTTCCCGACAGGTTATGGCTACACCTTC.

The chain is built from TRBV7-8 and TRBJ2-3; TRBD1 aligns across 7 bases. Trimming at V came to 4 bases and at J to 1 base, leaving 2 bases not matched to a gene. The CDR3 spans 14 residues. CDR1 is SGHVS, CDR2 FQNEAQ, per germline. CDR3 sequence (DNA): TGTGCCAGCAGCTACGACAGGGGCACAGATACGCAGTATTTT. Amino acids: CASSYDRGTDTQYF.

The CDR3 sequence: CAISETSGVTETQYF. The CDR3 DNA reads TGTGCCATCAGTGAAACTAGCGGGGTGACAGAGACCCAGTACTTC. V usage is TRBV10-3 and J usage is TRBJ2-5; 10 bases map to TRBD2. Germline V gene lookup returns CDR1 ENHRY and CDR2 SYGVKD. The CDR3 contains 15 residues. J gave up 4 bases and V 3 bases, and 5 bases lay outside the gene matches.

V gene TRBV7-2 combines with J gene TRBJ2-3, with TRBD2 matching over 8 bases. J gave up 4 bases and V 5 bases, and 8 bases lay outside the gene matches. The CDR3 is 15 residues long. The germline gives CDR1 SGHTA, CDR2 FQGNSA. For the CDR3, the DNA is TGTGCCAGCAGCCAATTGACTAGCGTCTCAGATACGCAGTATTTT. Residues: CASSQLTSVSDTQYF. Variable domain in full (rest from reference TRBV7-2 and TRBJ2-3): GAGVSQSPSNKVTEKGKDVELRCDPISGHTALYWYRQSLGQGLEFLIYFQGNSAPDKSGLPSDRFSAERTGGSVSTLTIQRTQQEDSAVYLCASSQLTSVSDTQYFGPGTRLTVL.

The chain has TRBV15 and TRBJ1-2; 11 bases fit TRBD1. CDR1 is LNHNV, CDR2 YYDKDF, per germline (reference sequence). The CDR3 is 15 amino acids. V dropped 7 bases and J dropped 6; count of bases not matched to a gene: 10. The CDR3 loop reads CATNQGGQGANGYTF. In nucleotides, the CDR3 is TGTGCCACCAACCAAGGAGGACAGGGGGCTAATGGCTACACCTTC.

The chain carries TRBV9 and TRBJ2-7; 10 nucleotides match TRBD2. Germline V CDR1 and CDR2: SGDLS, YYNGEE. Losses at the gene ends were 3 bases for V and 5 bases for J; bases not matched to a gene: 11. This CDR3 has 16 residues. CDR3 loop: CASSEGTIAGGNEQYF. The DNA for the CDR3 is TGTGCCAGCAGCGAGGGAACGATAGCGGGAGGAAACGAGCAGTACTTC.

The chain joins TRBV12-5 to TRBJ1-1; D unclear. Germline V gene data show CDR1 as LGHNT and CDR2 as FRNRAP. The CDR3 runs to 15 residues. The germline V and J ends were trimmed by 3 bases and 0 bases, with 11 bases remaining between them. CDR3 residues: CASGLIEGLNTEAFF. The CDR3, as DNA: TGTGCTAGTGGTTTAATAGAAGGTTTGAACACTGAAGCTTTCTTT.